The next 20 T cell receptor beta chains were all read from a single sample in a study of cytomegalovirus exposure and HLA in healthy donors (TCRdb year 2017). The library was produced with the immunoSEQ multiplex PCR assay. The multiplex PCR relied on a mix of 60 forward primers for TCR Vbeta segments and 13 reverse primers for TCR Jbeta segments. The clones in this table, taken by TCRdb from immuneACCESS, are in-frame only. Not every clone is retained; where verified, under half of the shortfall comes from an unresolved V gene, and the cause of the rest is unknown. The table for this sample lists 35,000 to 45,000 clones. The ten largest clones take up 3% to 4% of the sample. Material: PBMCs. All receptors derive from a woman under 40 in good health and CMV-seropositive.

The genes are TRBV5-1 and TRBJ2-5; a weak D match, TRBD2 (6 bases). Trimming stripped 4 bases from V and 1 base from J, with 11 bases between. CDR1 SGHRS and CDR2 YFSETQ come from the germline V gene. This CDR3 has 14 residues. The CDR3: CASSPWRVQETQYF. The CDR3 coding sequence is TGCGCCAGCAGCCCTTGGAGGGTCCAAGAGACCCAGTACTTC. The complete variable domain, with remaining parts taken from reference TRBV5-1 and TRBJ2-5, reads KAGVTQTPRYLIKTRGQQVTLSCSPISGHRSVSWYQQTPGQGLQFLFEYFSETQRNKGNFPGRFSGRQFSNSRSEMNVSTLELGDSALYLCASSPWRVQETQYFGPGTRLLVL.

The chain recombines TRBV5-1 with TRBJ2-1; 14 nucleotides align to TRBD2. In germline, CDR1 is SGHRS, CDR2 YFSETQ. The CDR3 sequence is 17 residues long. V shed 1 base and J 5 bases; nucleotides not matched to a gene: 5. CDR3 bases: TGCGCCAGCAGCTTGTCAGGACTAGCGGGGGGAAACAATGAGCAGTTCTTC. Protein: CASSLSGLAGGNNEQFF. The full variable domain, with the rest looked up from reference TRBV5-1 and TRBJ2-1, is KAGVTQTPRYLIKTRGQQVTLSCSPISGHRSVSWYQQTPGQGLQFLFEYFSETQRNKGNFPGRFSGRQFSNSRSEMNVSTLELGDSALYLCASSLSGLAGGNNEQFFGPGTRLTVL.

The chain joins TRBV6-1 to TRBJ1-1; 7 nucleotides agree with TRBD1. The trim removed 4 bases at V and 1 base at J, leaving 6 bases unmatched. The CDR3 contains 15 residues. Germline V CDR1 and CDR2: MNHNS, SASEGT. The CDR3 spells CASSAGGQPNTEAFF. The CDR3 DNA is TGTGCCAGCAGTGCAGGGGGACAGCCGAACACTGAAGCTTTCTTT.

This chain connects TRBV6-4 to TRBJ1-1; unclear D gene. Germline lookup yields CDR1 MRHNA and CDR2 SNTAGT. With 4 bases removed from V and 0 bases from J, the gap between germline ends came to 9 bases. The CDR3 runs to 14 residues. The CDR3 DNA follows: TGTGCCAGCAGTGCCGAGGGATTGAACACTGAAGCTTTCTTT. It yields the protein CASSAEGLNTEAFF.

The chain uses TRBV6-1 and TRBJ1-5; D remains ambiguous. This CDR3 is 15 amino acids long. Trimming removed 5 bases at V and 1 base at J, with 12 bases between. CDR1 is MNHNS, CDR2 SASEGT, per germline. The CDR3 is CASSRETRSNQPQHF. The CDR3 nucleotides are TGTGCCAGCAGTCGAGAGACAAGAAGCAATCAGCCCCAGCATTTT.

The chain has TRBV15 and TRBJ2-7; 7 nucleotides line up with TRBD1. The CDR3 is 16 amino acids. V dropped 4 bases and J dropped 2; count of bases not matched to a gene: 11. The germline CDR1 and CDR2 sequences are LNHNV and YYDKDF (reference sequence). The CDR3 protein is CATSKPAAGGAYEQYF. In DNA form, the CDR3 reads TGTGCCACCAGCAAGCCCGCAGCAGGGGGAGCCTACGAGCAGTACTTC.

The rearrangement uses TRBV19 and TRBJ1-2, with a weak D call TRBD1 (5 bases). V lost 11 bases to trimming and J lost 1 base, with 11 bases between them. The CDR3 consists of 12 residues. Germline loops: CDR1 LNHDA, CDR2 SQIVND (reference sequence). CDR3 amino acids: CAGGGVNYGYTF. The CDR3 DNA follows: TGTGCCGGAGGAGGGGTTAACTATGGCTACACCTTC.

As DNA, the CDR3 is TGTGCCAGTAGTCCGGGACAGGTTGGAAACACCATATATTTT. Amino acid sequence: CASSPGQVGNTIYF. The V gene is TRBV19, the J gene TRBJ1-3; TRBD1 matches at 8 bases. J was trimmed by 3 bases and V by 5 bases; bases with no gene match: 3. The germline gives CDR1 LNHDA, CDR2 SQIVND (reference sequence). The CDR3 consists of 14 residues.

Here the CDR3 reads CASNRERNTEAFF. CDR3 nucleotide sequence: TGTGCCAGTAACCGGGAAAGGAACACTGAAGCTTTCTTT. This rearrangement joins TRBV19 to TRBJ1-1, with no clear D. The CDR3 loop spans 13 amino acids. In germline, CDR1 is LNHDA, CDR2 SQIVND (reference sequence). V was shortened by 7 bases and J by 1 base, with 10 bases between the two germline ends.

V and J are TRBV4-1 and TRBJ2-3; TRBD2 agrees at 9 bases. The ends lost 8 bases at V and 4 bases at J; junction bases unmatched: 13. Germline V lookup: CDR1 MGHRA, CDR2 YSYEKL. This CDR3 contains 16 residues. CDR3 in amino acids: CASRSGLATHSDTQYF. CDR3 bases: TGCGCCAGCCGATCCGGACTAGCGACACACTCAGATACGCAGTATTTT.

The V call is TRBV6-5, the J call TRBJ2-5; 7 bases match TRBD1. Matching the DNA end better, TRBJ2-7 makes the J call doubtful. The CDR3 spans 16 residues. Germline V gene sequence: CDR1 MNHEY, CDR2 SVGAGI. CDR3 bases: TGTGCCAGCAGTTACTCTCGGACAGGAAGCTCCTACGAGCAGTACTTC. It is translated as CASSYSRTGSSYEQYF.

The chain couples TRBV6-4 to TRBJ2-6; 7 nucleotides line up with TRBD1. Germline V gene sequence: CDR1 MRHNA, CDR2 SNTAGT. J was trimmed by 2 bases and V by 5 bases; bases with no gene match: 9. The CDR3 runs 17 residues. For the CDR3, the DNA is TGTGCCAGCAGTAAAGATTTCCAGGGGGCTGGGGCCAACGTCCTGACTTTC. This codes for CASSKDFQGAGANVLTF.

The chain uses TRBV27 and TRBJ2-7, with 10 nucleotides matching TRBD1. V trimming: 2 bases; J trimming: 2 bases; junction bases outside the gene matches: 3. The CDR3 has 15 residues. Per germline, CDR1 MNHEY and CDR2 SMNVEV (reference sequence). The CDR3 DNA is TGTGCCAGCAGTTTAGGGACAGGGGCCACCTACGAGCAGTACTTC. Protein sequence: CASSLGTGATYEQYF.

CDR3 nucleotides: TGTGCCAGCAGAGACAGGATTACCGGGGAGCTGTTTTTT. Translation: CASRDRITGELFF. The V gene is TRBV7-9, the J gene TRBJ2-2; tentatively, D is TRBD1 (6 bases). From germline, CDR1 is SEHNR and CDR2 FQNEAQ (reference sequence). CDR3 length: 13 amino acids. V was cut by 6 bases and J by 5 bases, with 10 bases left in between.

The chain employs TRBV5-1 and TRBJ2-1; 8 nucleotides agree with TRBD2. The CDR3 is 15 residues long. Germline V gene sequence: CDR1 SGHRS, CDR2 YFSETQ. Losses at the gene ends were 5 bases for V and 3 bases for J; bases not matched to a gene: 7. This CDR3 is CASRGAGTSYNEQFF. The CDR3 region has the DNA TGCGCCAGCAGGGGGGCCGGGACTAGCTACAATGAGCAGTTCTTC.

V is TRBV5-1 and J is TRBJ2-1; 10 bases are a match to TRBD1. The CDR3 sequence is 16 residues long. V shed 2 bases and J 4 bases; nucleotides not matched to a gene: 6. Looked up from germline, CDR1 is SGHRS and CDR2 is YFSETQ. The CDR3 loop reads CASSLTGQGVYNEQFF. In nucleotides, the CDR3 is TGCGCCAGCAGCTTAACCGGACAGGGGGTTTACAATGAGCAGTTCTTC.

The V and J genes are TRBV28 and TRBJ1-4, with D possibly TRBD1 on 6 matching bases. The germline V and J ends were trimmed by 2 bases and 0 bases, with 10 bases remaining between them. Germline V gives CDR1 MDHEN, CDR2 SYDVKM. CDR3 size: 16 residues. As DNA, the CDR3 is TGTGCCAGCAGTTTAATCAGGGACACAACTAATGAAAAACTGTTTTTT. Its protein product is CASSLIRDTTNEKLFF.

This chain connects TRBV28 to TRBJ1-2; D might be TRBD1 (6 bases). This CDR3 spans 15 amino acids. CDR1 and CDR2 from the germline V gene are MDHEN and SYDVKM. V lost 7 bases to trimming and J lost 8 bases, with 23 bases between them. The CDR3 here is CASTSRVGAHGGYTF. DNA for the CDR3: TGTGCCAGCACCTCCAGGGTGGGGGCCCATGGAGGCTACACCTTC.

CDR3 region: CAWSVLEGPQHF. CDR3 nucleotide sequence: TGTGCCTGGAGTGTACTGGAGGGGCCCCAGCATTTT. The chain employs TRBV30 and TRBJ1-5; unclear D gene. V gave up 0 bases and J gave up 9 bases, with 9 bases separating them. Germline V lookup: CDR1 GTSNPN, CDR2 SVGIG (reference sequence). This CDR3 has 12 amino acids.

The chain links TRBV6-6 to TRBJ2-3; 10 bases map to TRBD2. V trimming: 11 bases; J trimming: 1 base; junction bases outside the gene matches: 3. CDR1 is MNHNY, CDR2 SVGAGI, per germline (reference sequence). CDR3 size: 13 residues. The CDR3 region has the DNA TGTGCCGGAGGGACTAGCGGCACAGATACGCAGTATTTT. Protein: CAGGTSGTDTQYF.